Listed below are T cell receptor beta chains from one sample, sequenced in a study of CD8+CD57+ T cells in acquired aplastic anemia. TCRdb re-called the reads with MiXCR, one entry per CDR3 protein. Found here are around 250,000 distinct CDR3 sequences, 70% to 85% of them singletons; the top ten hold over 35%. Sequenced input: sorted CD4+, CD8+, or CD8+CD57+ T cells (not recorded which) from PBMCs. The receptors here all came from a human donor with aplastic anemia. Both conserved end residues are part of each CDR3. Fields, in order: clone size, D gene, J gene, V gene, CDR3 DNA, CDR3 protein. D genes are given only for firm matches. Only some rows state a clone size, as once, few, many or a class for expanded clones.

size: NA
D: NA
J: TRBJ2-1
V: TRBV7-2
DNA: TGTGCCAGCAGCTTTGGCCACACCTCCTACAACGAGCAGCAGTTCTTC
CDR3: CASSFGHTSYNEQQFF

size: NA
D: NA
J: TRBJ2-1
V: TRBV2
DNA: TGTGCCAGCGGGGAGGGGGGCGGAAATACGCAGGATGATCAGTCCTTC
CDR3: CASGEGGGNTQDDQSF

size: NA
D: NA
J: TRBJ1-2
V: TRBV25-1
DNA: TGTGCCAGCAGGGGGGGCCAAAACGGCTACACCTTC
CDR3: CASRGGQNGYTF

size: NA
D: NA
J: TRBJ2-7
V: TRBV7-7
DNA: TGTGCCATCAGCGTAGGAGCGGACTTCTCCTACGAGGAGTACTTC
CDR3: CAISVGADFSYEEYF

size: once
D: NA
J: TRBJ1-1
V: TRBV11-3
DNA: TGTGCCAGCAGTGTGGATCTCAGCGGGAACACGGAGGCTTTCTTT
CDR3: CASSVDLSGNTEAFF

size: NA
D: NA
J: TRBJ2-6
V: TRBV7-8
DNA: TGTGCCAGCAGCTTAGCGAGCTCTCCCGATACGCAGCATACTTTC
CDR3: CASSLASSPDTQHTF

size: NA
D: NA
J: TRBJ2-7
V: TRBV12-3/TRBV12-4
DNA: TGTGCCAGCAGTTACCCGGGACACTTCGGCGAGCTGTACTTC
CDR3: CASSYPGHFGELYF

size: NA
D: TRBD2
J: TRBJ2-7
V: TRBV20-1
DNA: TGCAGTGCGATAGCGGGAGCCTACGAGCAGTACTTC
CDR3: CSAIAGAYEQYF

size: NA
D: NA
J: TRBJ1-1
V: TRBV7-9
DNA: TGTGCCAGCAGGGGGGATGGGATGAGCTCCTACGAGCAGTTCTTT
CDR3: CASRGDGMSSYEQFF

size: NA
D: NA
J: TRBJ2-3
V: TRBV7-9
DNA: TGTGCCAGCGGGGACGGGGACACAGGGAAGCAGTATTTT
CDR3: CASGDGDTGKQYF

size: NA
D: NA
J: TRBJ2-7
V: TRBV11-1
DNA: TGTGCCAGCAGCATACGACCGAGCTCCTACGAGCAGTACTTC
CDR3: CASSIRPSSYEQYF

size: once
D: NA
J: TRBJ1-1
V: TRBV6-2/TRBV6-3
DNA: TGTGCCAGCAGCTATATGGGGCACACTGAATCTTTCTTT
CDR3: CASSYMGHTESFF

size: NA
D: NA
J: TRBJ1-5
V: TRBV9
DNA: TGTGCCAGCAGCTTGGGGGGAGAGCCGCCCAAGCATTTT
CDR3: CASSLGGEPPKHF

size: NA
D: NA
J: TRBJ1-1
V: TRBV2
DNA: TGTGCCAGCGGGGACGGGGGCCCAGTTACGCAGGATTTCTTT
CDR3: CASGDGGPVTQDFF

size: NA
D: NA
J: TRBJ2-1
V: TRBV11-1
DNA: TGTGCCAGCAGTGATGATCTGATCCATGAGCAGTTCTTC
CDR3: CASSDDLIHEQFF

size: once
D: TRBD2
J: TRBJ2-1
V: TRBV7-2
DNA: TGTGCCAGCAGCTTAACGGGAGGGATCTATAAGCAGCATTTCTTC
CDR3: CASSLTGGIYKQHFF